These 8 T cell receptor beta chains came from one sample sequenced in a study of regulatory dendritic cells for organ transplantation (dated by TCRdb to about 2017). The protocol used for the library was the immunoSEQ multiplex PCR assay. TCRdb took over this immuneACCESS table, retaining in-frame rearrangements with V and J assigned. Such tables are incomplete; in checked studies, under half of the missing clones stem from an unresolved V gene, and the remainder is unexplained. The sample table contains roughly 27,000 clones; only one count was recorded for under 90% of them. 0.4% of the sample lies in the top ten. Sequencing was performed on naive CD8+ T cells from blood. The sample's cell subset or site label, decoded: CD45RA+ naive T cells. The origin of the receptors is a human donor in good health.

The sample holds a few counts of this clone. CDR3 loop: CASTTQGEAFF. CDR3 coding DNA: TGTGCCAGCACCACACAGGGAGAAGCTTTCTTT. This chain connects TRBV7-9 to TRBJ1-1; tentatively, D is TRBD1 (6 bases). The V and J ends lost 7 bases and 8 bases respectively, with 11 bases between them. The germline CDR1 and CDR2 sequences are SEHNR and FQNEAQ (reference sequence). The CDR3 length is 11 residues.

This chain joins TRBV7-2 and TRBJ2-1; 12 nucleotides agree with TRBD2. CDR1 is SGHTA and CDR2 is FQGNSA in the germline V gene. Germline trimming cut 1 base from V and 8 bases from J; bases unmatched to any gene: 12. This CDR3 region has 18 residues. In DNA, the CDR3 is TGTGCCAGCAGCTTAGAATTAGGTCTAGCGGGGGGGTTGGATGAGCAGTTCTTC. This codes for CASSLELGLAGGLDEQFF. Looking up the rest from reference TRBV7-2 and TRBJ2-1 gives the full variable domain: GAGVSQSPSNKVTEKGKDVELRCDPISGHTALYWYRQSLGQGLEFLIYFQGNSAPDKSGLPSDRFSAERTGGSVSTLTIQRTQQEDSAVYLCASSLELGLAGGLDEQFFGPGTRLTVL.

The CDR3 protein is CASSLEWDSRTDTQYF. Written as DNA, the CDR3 is TGTGCCAGCAGCTTGGAATGGGACAGCCGCACAGATACGCAGTATTTT. J is TRBJ2-3 and V is TRBV5-6, with 7 bases aligning to TRBD1. The CDR3 has 16 residues. After removal of 0 bases from V and 1 base from J, the junction contained 5 bases not matched to a gene. Per germline, CDR1 SGHDT and CDR2 YYEEEE.

This chain joins TRBV5-1 and TRBJ2-1, with TRBD2 identical over 12 bases. The ends lost 0 bases at V and 2 bases at J; junction bases unmatched: 3. The CDR3 consists of 17 residues. Germline values: CDR1 SGHRS, CDR2 YFSETQ. CDR3 DNA: TGCGCCAGCAGCTTGGGACTAGCGGGGGCAGCCTACAATGAGCAGTTCTTC. It codes for CASSLGLAGAAYNEQFF.

Points on this clone: Additional DNA sequences in this sample encode the identical CDR3. The chain combines TRBV6-5 with TRBJ1-1; no firm D call. Germline V gene data show CDR1 as MNHEY and CDR2 as SVGAGI. V was pared by 3 bases and J by 5 bases, with 10 bases between. The CDR3 loop spans 13 amino acids. CDR3 coding DNA: TGTGCCAGCAGTTATTCGGGTGGGACTGAAGCTTTCTTT. Translated, it gives CASSYSGGTEAFF.

This clone appeared a single time. The V gene is TRBV7-9, the J gene TRBJ2-1, with TRBD1 matching over 9 bases. Germline CDR1 and CDR2: SEHNR and FQNEAQ (reference sequence). The CDR3 has 15 amino acids. V gave up 3 bases and J gave up 9 bases; unmatched junction bases: 9. CDR3 region: CASSLLQGARSEQFF. CDR3 bases: TGTGCCAGCAGCTTGCTACAGGGGGCACGGAGTGAGCAGTTCTTC.

The gene calls are TRBV2 and TRBJ2-3; possibly TRBD1 for D (5 bases). Trimming pared 6 bases from V and 1 base from J, leaving 11 bases between. Per germline, CDR1 SNHLY and CDR2 FYNNEI. This CDR3 spans 14 amino acids. CDR3 region: CASRKGSRTDTQYF. The CDR3 region has the DNA TGTGCCAGCAGAAAGGGGTCTCGCACAGATACGCAGTATTTT.

J is TRBJ1-1 and V is TRBV5-4; 8 nucleotides match TRBD1. J was trimmed by 4 bases and V by 6 bases; bases with no gene match: 5. From germline, CDR1 is SGHNT and CDR2 YYREEE (reference sequence). The CDR3 runs 13 residues. CDR3 loop: CASIPTGGTEAFF. The DNA of the CDR3 is TGTGCCAGCATCCCAACAGGGGGCACTGAAGCTTTCTTT.